This is a list of T cell receptor beta chains from one sample in a study of blood T cell repertoires in COVID-19. TCRdb's table, derived via immunoSEQ multiplex PCR, lists solely in-frame clones and lacks some. In the table there are roughly 45,000 clones, about 87% of which are singletons. Sequenced input: peripheral blood. The receptors originated from a man aged 60 to 75 with active COVID-19. CDR3s include the opening cysteine and the closing phenylalanine or tryptophan. The order of the fields is J gene, D gene, V gene, clone size, CDR3 DNA, CDR3 protein. D genes are given only for firm matches. Only some rows state a clone size, as once, few, many or a class for expanded clones.

TRBJ2-1	TRBD2	TRBV7-8	NA	TGTGCCAGCAGCTTAGGGCTAGCGGGAGTTATCTATGAGCAGTTCTTC	CASSLGLAGVIYEQFF
TRBJ2-1	NA	TRBV5-8	NA	TGTGCCAGCAGCTCACCGTTTGGGGGCCGAAGCTCCTACAATGAGCAGTTCTTC	CASSSPFGGRSSYNEQFF
TRBJ1-2	NA	TRBV7-8	NA	TGTGCCAGCAGCCCGCGGGGGGGTTTAGACTATGGCTACACCTTC	CASSPRGGLDYGYTF
TRBJ1-3	TRBD1	TRBV7-3	NA	TGTGCCAGCAGCCCCTACAGGGGGCCAGGAAACACCATATATTTT	CASSPYRGPGNTIYF
TRBJ2-7	TRBD2	TRBV4-1	NA	TGCGCCAGCAGCTTAGCGGGAGGGCCGGATTACGAGCAGTACTTC	CASSLAGGPDYEQYF
TRBJ2-1	TRBD1	TRBV6-6	few	TGTGCCAGCAGGGCCGGGACAGGGGGTAATGAGCAGTTCTTC	CASRAGTGGNEQFF
TRBJ1-4	NA	TRBV7-6	NA	TGTGCCAGCAGCTCAAGCGGACGGTGGGATGAAAAACTGTTTTTT	CASSSSGRWDEKLFF
TRBJ2-7	NA	TRBV30	NA	TGTGCCTGGAGTGTAAATGAGGTAGTAGGCGTACCGCAGTACTTC	CAWSVNEVVGVPQYF
TRBJ2-3	TRBD1	TRBV6-2/TRBV6-3	NA	TGTGCCAGCAGTTACGAGGACAGGGAGAGCACAGATACGCAGTATTTT	CASSYEDRESTDTQYF
TRBJ2-1	TRBD2	TRBV5-6	NA	TGTGCCAGCAGTCGTAGGCTAGCGGGAATTAATGAGCAGTTCTTC	CASSRRLAGINEQFF
TRBJ2-5	TRBD2	TRBV10-3	NA	TGTGCCATCAGTGATAATGGACTAGCGGGAGCTCAAGAGACCCAGTACTTC	CAISDNGLAGAQETQYF
TRBJ2-1	NA	TRBV11-3	NA	TGTGCCAGCAGCTTAGGGGACCCGGGGGATGAGCAGTTCTTC	CASSLGDPGDEQFF
TRBJ2-7	TRBD2	TRBV29-1	NA	TGCAGCGTTGTTACTAGCGGATATGTCGAGCAGTACTTC	CSVVTSGYVEQYF
TRBJ2-2	NA	TRBV4-2	once	TGTGCCAGCAGTCGCCGAGGAGTTGGCGACACCGGGGAGCTGTTTTTT	CASSRRGVGDTGELFF
TRBJ2-1	NA	TRBV6-1	NA	TGTGCCAGCAGTGACCAGGGGATGGGGATGGTTGAGCAGTTCTTC	CASSDQGMGMVEQFF
TRBJ2-7	TRBD2	TRBV2	NA	TGTGCCAGCAGATCCGGGACTAGCGCTTCCTACGAGCAGTACTTC	CASRSGTSASYEQYF
TRBJ2-7	NA	TRBV3-1/TRBV3-2	NA	TGTGCCAGCAGCCAAGACGTGACATCAGGTTACGAGCAGTACTTC	CASSQDVTSGYEQYF
TRBJ2-1	NA	TRBV7-6	NA	TGTGCCAGCAGCTCCGGAGCAGAAAACAATGAGCAGTTCTTC	CASSSGAENNEQFF
TRBJ1-3	NA	TRBV4-3	NA	TGCGCCAGCAGCCAAAACAGCATTGCAGGAAACACCATATATTTT	CASSQNSIAGNTIYF
TRBJ1-1	NA	TRBV28	NA	TGTGCCACTCGCCCGCGATCCTACACTGAAGCTTTCTTT	CATRPRSYTEAFF
TRBJ1-1	NA	TRBV6-5	NA	TGTGCCAGCAGTTACTCGACCAGGGTCACTGAAGCTTTCTTT	CASSYSTRVTEAFF
TRBJ2-1	NA	TRBV11-1	NA	TGTGCCAGCAACCAAGGGGACGGGGGTCGATACAATGAGCAGTTCTTC	CASNQGDGGRYNEQFF
TRBJ2-7	NA	TRBV21-1	NA	TGTGCCAGCAGCAAAACCCCGGGACTAGCGGGATTAAGCTCCTACGAGCAGTACTTC	CASSKTPGLAGLSSYEQYF
TRBJ2-7	NA	TRBV6-5	NA	TGTGCCAGCAGTTATAGGGGCACCTACGAGCAGTACTTC	CASSYRGTYEQYF
TRBJ1-1	TRBD1	TRBV6-6	NA	TGTGCCAGCAGTTACACAGGGGGCAGGACTGAAGCTTTCTTT	CASSYTGGRTEAFF
TRBJ2-1	NA	TRBV6-2/TRBV6-3	NA	TGTGCCAGCAGTTACTCGGCTTACAATGAGCAGTTCTTC	CASSYSAYNEQFF
TRBJ1-3	NA	TRBV7-6	NA	TGTGCCAGTGGGGCTTTGGCGGGGGGCGAGGGAAACACCATATATTTT	CASGALAGGEGNTIYF
TRBJ2-3	NA	TRBV5-5	NA	TGTGCCAGCAGCTTCTCAGGGGTCGGAACAGATACGCAGTATTTT	CASSFSGVGTDTQYF
TRBJ2-7	NA	TRBV29-1	NA	TGCAGCGTCGCCACAAGCAAGGGGCCCTACGAGCAGTACTTC	CSVATSKGPYEQYF
TRBJ2-6	NA	TRBV7-8	NA	TGTGCCAGCAGCTTAGGACAGGTCGGGGCCAACGTCCTGACTTTC	CASSLGQVGANVLTF
TRBJ2-1	NA	TRBV11-3	NA	TGTGCCAGCAGCTTAACCCCGGATGAGCAGTTCTTC	CASSLTPDEQFF
TRBJ2-5	TRBD2	TRBV5-1	NA	TGCGCCAGCAGCTTGGGAGCGGGGGGGTCAGAGACCCAGTACTTC	CASSLGAGGSETQYF
TRBJ1-2	TRBD1	TRBV5-4	NA	TGTGCCAGCAGCTTTGGACAGGGGGTAACGGGTGGCTACACCTTC	CASSFGQGVTGGYTF
TRBJ2-7	TRBD1	TRBV27	NA	TGTGCCAGCAGTTTAAAAGGGGGCAATACCTACGAGCAGTACTTC	CASSLKGGNTYEQYF
TRBJ2-3	TRBD2	TRBV11-2	NA	TGTGCCAGCAGCTGGGGGACTAGCGGGAGAACAGATACGCAGTATTTT	CASSWGTSGRTDTQYF
TRBJ2-3	TRBD2	TRBV13	NA	TGTGCCAGCAGCCGGTTGCTAGCGGGGAGCACAGATACGCAGTATTTT	CASSRLLAGSTDTQYF
TRBJ2-5	NA	TRBV11-2	NA	TGTGCCAGCAGCTTAGATAGTGTGGAGACCCAGTACTTC	CASSLDSVETQYF
TRBJ2-1	NA	TRBV7-9	NA	TGTGCCAGCAGCTTAGCAGGGGCCGATGAGCAGTTCTTC	CASSLAGADEQFF
TRBJ2-1	NA	TRBV7-2	NA	TGTGCCAGCAGCTTGGGTCCATGGCAGGCCTCCTACAATGAGCAGTTCTTC	CASSLGPWQASYNEQFF
TRBJ1-1	NA	TRBV6-1	NA	TGTGCCAGCAGTGAAGCGTGGCAGGTGAACACTGAAGCTTTCTTT	CASSEAWQVNTEAFF
TRBJ2-2	NA	TRBV5-1	NA	TGCGCCAGCAGCTTGGAACAGTTCTCGAACACCGGGGAGCTGTTTTTT	CASSLEQFSNTGELFF
TRBJ1-5	NA	TRBV30	few	TGTGCCTGGAGTGTACGGGGAGGCGGGAGCAATCAGCCCCAGCATTTT	CAWSVRGGGSNQPQHF
TRBJ1-3	NA	TRBV4-1	NA	TGCGCCAGCGGCGGGAGCTCTGGAAACACCATATATTTT	CASGGSSGNTIYF
TRBJ2-1	NA	TRBV29-1	NA	TGCAGCGTTGTCCTCCCGGGACACTCCTACAATGAGCAGTTCTTC	CSVVLPGHSYNEQFF
TRBJ1-2	NA	TRBV30	NA	TGTGCCTGGAGGAGGGACACAAATGGCTACACCTTC	CAWRRDTNGYTF
TRBJ2-3	TRBD1	TRBV14	NA	TGTGCCAGCAGCCAAGAATATTGGGGACAGGGCGCAGATACGCAGTATTTT	CASSQEYWGQGADTQYF
TRBJ1-2	NA	TRBV20-1	NA	TGCAGTGCTAAGACAAGATATGGCTACACCTTC	CSAKTRYGYTF
TRBJ2-3	TRBD2	TRBV25-1	NA	TGTGCCAGCAGTGATCACCAGCGGGGGAACACAGATACGCAGTATTTT	CASSDHQRGNTDTQYF
TRBJ2-7	TRBD1	TRBV5-8	once	TGTGCCAGCAGCCTCCGGACAGGCGCAGGGGAGCAGTACTTC	CASSLRTGAGEQYF
TRBJ2-3	NA	TRBV19	NA	TGTGCCAGTACCAACCCTGGGCAGGGGACAGATACGCAGTATTTT	CASTNPGQGTDTQYF
TRBJ1-1	NA	TRBV7-9	NA	TGTGCCAGCAGCTTAAGTAGAGGCACTGAAGCTTTCTTT	CASSLSRGTEAFF
TRBJ2-3	TRBD1	TRBV18	NA	TGTGCCAGCTCACGAAGACAGGGTTTTACAGATACGCAGTATTTT	CASSRRQGFTDTQYF
TRBJ2-3	TRBD1	TRBV9	NA	TGTGCCAGCAGCGTAGACCGGGACAGGCCCACAGATACGCAGTATTTT	CASSVDRDRPTDTQYF
TRBJ1-4	TRBD1	TRBV3-1/TRBV3-2	few	TGTGCCAGCAGCCAGGTGTTTAGGCAGGGGGCGGAAAAACTGTTTTTT	CASSQVFRQGAEKLFF
TRBJ1-5	TRBD1	TRBV28	NA	TGTGCCAGCAGAATAATAAGGGACAGGGGGCTGGGGAGCAATCAGCCCCAGCATTTT	CASRIIRDRGLGSNQPQHF
TRBJ2-1	TRBD2	TRBV11-3	NA	TGTGCCGGCAGCTACTCGACCTCGGGACTACTCAATGAGCAGTTCTTC	CAGSYSTSGLLNEQFF
TRBJ2-3	NA	TRBV27	NA	TGTGCCAGCAGTTTAACCCCCCCAGCGCAGTATTTT	CASSLTPPAQYF
TRBJ2-2	TRBD1	TRBV19	NA	TGTGCCAGTAGGACGGGACAGAGCACCGGGGAGCTGTTTTTT	CASRTGQSTGELFF